Each of the 26 T cell receptor beta chains below was sequenced from the same sample in a study of blood T cell repertoires in COVID-19. The protocol was immunoSEQ multiplex PCR, while the TCRdb copy is restricted to in-frame clones and leaves out a portion. The repertoire has around 95,000 clones, roughly 90% of them found once; the top ten carry about 2.2%. The sample consisted of peripheral blood. The source of these receptors is a man over 45 with active COVID-19.

The chain combines TRBV10-2 with TRBJ1-5; 8 bases agree with TRBD1. This CDR3 contains 15 residues. Germline CDR1 is WSHSY and CDR2 is SAAADI. J lost 4 bases, V lost 4 bases, and 6 bases had no gene match. The CDR3 DNA reads TGCGCCAGCAGTGCCGGACAGGGCGGAAATCAGCCCCAGCATTTT. This codes for CASSAGQGGNQPQHF.

This clone was counted a few times. The chain employs TRBV10-1 and TRBJ1-1; D possibly corresponds to TRBD1 (5 bases). The CDR3 extends over 13 amino acids. Germline V CDR1 and CDR2: WNHNN, SYGVQD (reference sequence). The ends were cut back, 2 bases at V and 1 base at J, with 5 bases in the middle. CDR3 sequence (DNA): TGCGCCAGCAGTGAGAGGGGGAACACTGAAGCTTTCTTT. Translated: CASSERGNTEAFF.

The V and J genes are TRBV6-5 and TRBJ1-1; 7 nucleotides agree with TRBD1. The CDR3 covers 13 residues. Germline CDR1 reads MNHEY; CDR2 reads SVGAGI. The J segment lost 1 base and the V segment lost 6 bases, leaving 2 bases of the junction unmatched. Here the CDR3 DNA reads TGTGCCAGCAGGGGACAGAGGAACACTGAAGCTTTCTTT. Its protein is CASRGQRNTEAFF.

The rearrangement uses TRBV18 and TRBJ1-2, with a possible D match to TRBD1 (5 bases). The V end was cut by 3 bases, the J end by 0 bases, with 17 bases between. The CDR3 spans 17 residues. In germline, CDR1 is KGHSH, CDR2 LQKENI. In DNA form, the CDR3 reads TGTGCCAGCTCACCGACTGGGGGGAGTACTGCTAACTATGGCTACACCTTC. Amino acids: CASSPTGGSTANYGYTF. Based on the CDR3 plus reference TRBV18 and TRBJ1-2, the full variable domain is NAGVMQNPRHLVRRRGQEARLRCSPMKGHSHVYWYRQLPEEGLKFMVYLQKENIIDESGMPKERFSAEFPKEGPSILRIQQVVRGDSAAYFCASSPTGGSTANYGYTFGSGTRLTVV.

The chain joins TRBV15 to TRBJ2-2; D not resolved. Trimming stripped 9 bases from V and 13 bases from J, with 18 bases between. The CDR3 extends over 12 amino acids. Germline lookup yields CDR1 LNHNV and CDR2 YYDKDF (reference sequence). CDR3 nucleotides: TGTGCCACGAGAGGCCAAACCGTCGGGCTGTTTTTT. Protein product: CATRGQTVGLFF.

This chain joins TRBV11-3 and TRBJ2-1, with TRBD2 identical over 7 bases. V gave up 4 bases and J gave up 6 bases; unmatched junction bases: 12. The CDR3 loop spans 16 amino acids. CDR1 SGHNT and CDR2 YENEEA come from the germline V gene. The CDR3 DNA sequence: TGTGCCAGCAGCTCCCCGCTAGCGGTCACTGTCAATGAGCAGTTCTTC. This sequence encodes CASSSPLAVTVNEQFF. Based on the CDR3 plus reference TRBV11-3 and TRBJ2-1, the full variable domain is EAGVVQSPRYKIIEKKQPVAFWCNPISGHNTLYWYLQNLGQGPELLIRYENEEAVDDSQLPKDRFSAERLKGVDSTLKIQPAELGDSAVYLCASSSPLAVTVNEQFFGPGTRLTVL.

The genes are TRBV2 and TRBJ1-4; D not resolved. The germline V gene encodes CDR1 SNHLY and CDR2 FYNNEI. V gave up 10 bases and J gave up 5 bases, with 20 bases separating them. This CDR3 spans 15 amino acids. CDR3 bases: TGTGCCACCACCACGAACGGGAACCCGAATGAAAAACTGTTTTTT. Residues: CATTTNGNPNEKLFF.

This rearrangement joins TRBV5-1 to TRBJ2-5, with 14 bases that match TRBD2. Germline V CDR1 and CDR2: SGHRS, YFSETQ. The CDR3 covers 16 residues. With 7 bases clipped from V and 5 bases from J, the junction kept 10 bases outside the gene matches. Here the CDR3 reads CASRISGTSGSETQYF. The CDR3 bases are TGCGCCAGCCGCATATCCGGGACTAGCGGGAGTGAGACCCAGTACTTC.

The rearrangement joins TRBV7-8 to TRBJ1-5; D unclear. The CDR3 runs 15 residues. The ends were cut back, 0 bases at V and 6 bases at J, with 12 bases in the middle. The germline gives CDR1 SGHVS, CDR2 FQNEAQ. For the CDR3, the DNA is TGTGCCAGCAGCTTAGCCGGGAGAGATCGTCAGCCCCAGCATTTT. Its translation is CASSLAGRDRQPQHF. The full variable domain, completed using reference TRBV7-8 and TRBJ1-5, is GAGVSQSPRYKVAKRGQDVALRCDPISGHVSLFWYQQALGQGPEFLTYFQNEAQLDKSGLPSDRFFAERPEGSVSTLKIQRTQQEDSAVYLCASSLAGRDRQPQHFGDGTRLSIL.

V gene TRBV11-3 combines with J gene TRBJ2-1; 14 bases map to TRBD2. Trimming at V came to 5 bases and at J to 3 bases, leaving 6 bases not matched to a gene. The length of the CDR3 is 17 residues. The germline V gene encodes CDR1 SGHNT and CDR2 YENEEA. The DNA of the CDR3 is TGTGCCAGCAGCCTAGGGACTAGCGGGAGTCGCTACAATGAGCAGTTCTTC. It specifies CASSLGTSGSRYNEQFF.

This clone occurred once. The chain employs TRBV29-1 and TRBJ1-2, with 10 bases fitting TRBD1. The V segment lost 6 bases and the J segment 0 bases; nucleotides outside the gene matches: 7. CDR3 length equals 15 residues. CDR1 is SQVTM and CDR2 is ANQGSEA in the germline V gene. CDR3 sequence reads: CSVSGTGVANYGYTF. The CDR3, as DNA: TGCAGCGTCTCCGGGACAGGGGTAGCTAACTATGGCTACACCTTC.

The chain has TRBV6-5 and TRBJ1-2; 9 bases are a match to TRBD1. V shed 6 bases and J 6 bases; nucleotides not matched to a gene: 5. Germline V gene sequence: CDR1 MNHEY, CDR2 SVGAGI. The CDR3 extends over 13 amino acids. CDR3 nucleotides: TGTGCCAGCAGACCTGGACAGGGGAATGGCTACACCTTC. It codes for CASRPGQGNGYTF.

This sequence joins TRBV6-5 and TRBJ1-6, with TRBD1 matching over 10 bases. The CDR3 loop spans 15 amino acids. Trimming removed 8 bases from V and 10 bases from J; junction bases left unmatched: 11. Germline CDR1 and CDR2: MNHEY and SVGAGI. CDR3 in DNA: TGTGCCAGCGGGGAGACCGGGACAGGGGAATCACCCCTCCACTTT. Its protein is CASGETGTGESPLHF.

V usage is TRBV13 and J usage is TRBJ1-2; D call uncertain. This CDR3 region has 14 residues. The V gene lost 1 base and the J gene lost 4 bases, with 10 bases spanning the gap. CDR1 and CDR2 (germline): PRHDT, FYEKMQ (reference sequence). CDR3 region: CASSLVSGFYGYTF. In nucleotides, the CDR3 is TGTGCCAGCAGCTTAGTATCGGGGTTCTATGGCTACACCTTC.

V is TRBV18 and J is TRBJ2-3, with 10 bases identical to TRBD2. The V and J ends lost 0 bases and 4 bases, in that order; junction bases with no gene match: 16. Germline loops: CDR1 KGHSH, CDR2 LQKENI. The CDR3 extends over 20 amino acids. DNA for the CDR3: TGTGCCAGCTCACCACCAGGAGGAACTAGCGGGGTTTTCTTAGCAGATACGCAGTATTTT. Translated, it gives CASSPPGGTSGVFLADTQYF. Variable domain in full (rest from reference TRBV18 and TRBJ2-3): NAGVMQNPRHLVRRRGQEARLRCSPMKGHSHVYWYRQLPEEGLKFMVYLQKENIIDESGMPKERFSAEFPKEGPSILRIQQVVRGDSAAYFCASSPPGGTSGVFLADTQYFGPGTRLTVL.

The chain joins TRBV7-9 to TRBJ1-1, with D possibly matching TRBD1 (5 bases). With 6 bases removed from V and 1 base from J, the gap between germline ends came to 9 bases. The CDR3 runs to 13 residues. Germline V gene sequence: CDR1 SEHNR, CDR2 FQNEAQ (reference sequence). The chain's CDR3 is CASRQGENTEAFF. The DNA for the CDR3 is TGTGCCAGCAGGCAGGGCGAGAACACTGAAGCTTTCTTT.

The gene calls are TRBV18 and TRBJ1-1, with TRBD1 matching over 9 bases. V lost 0 bases, J lost 0 bases, and 5 bases stayed unmatched. The CDR3 is 17 residues long. Germline V gene data show CDR1 as KGHSH and CDR2 as LQKENI. Written as DNA, the CDR3 is TGTGCCAGCTCACCACCGAACAGGGGGCTCATGAACACTGAAGCTTTCTTT. It translates to CASSPPNRGLMNTEAFF.

The V gene is TRBV7-2, the J gene TRBJ2-7; a weak D match, TRBD2 (6 bases). This CDR3 region has 15 residues. Germline lookup yields CDR1 SGHTA and CDR2 FQGNSA. V lost 1 base, J lost 6 bases, and 16 bases lay in between. CDR3 nucleotides: TGTGCCAGCAGCTTAGTCGTATTGGGGGGTAGCGAGCAGTACTTC. This gives the protein CASSLVVLGGSEQYF.

The chain couples TRBV12-5 to TRBJ2-3; 7 bases map to TRBD1. CDR1 and CDR2 (germline): LGHNT, FRNRAP. The CDR3 has 14 residues. The junction had 9 bases not matched to a gene; V was cut back by 5 bases and J by 7 bases. CDR3 sequence reads: CASGPSGQLNTQYF. As DNA, the CDR3 is TGTGCTAGTGGTCCATCGGGACAGTTGAATACGCAGTATTTT.

The genes are TRBV27 and TRBJ1-4; no clear D gene. In germline, CDR1 is MNHEY, CDR2 SMNVEV (reference sequence). The length of the CDR3 is 13 residues. Trimming took 3 bases from V and 6 from J, leaving 8 bases between them. CDR3 nucleotides: TGTGCCAGCAGTTTTTGGCAAGATGAAAAACTGTTTTTT. It specifies CASSFWQDEKLFF.

The rearrangement links TRBV5-1 to TRBJ2-5; the match to TRBD2 covers 10 bases. J was trimmed by 2 bases and V by 0 bases; bases with no gene match: 7. This CDR3 region has 17 residues. The germline V gene has CDR1 SGHRS and CDR2 YFSETQ. CDR3 region: CASSLAWVAGGQETQYF. The CDR3 DNA sequence: TGCGCCAGCAGCTTGGCTTGGGTAGCGGGGGGACAAGAGACCCAGTACTTC.

V and J are TRBV29-1 and TRBJ2-3; TRBD2 matches at 14 bases. V lost 7 bases, J lost 3 bases, and 12 bases stayed unmatched. Germline V gene data show CDR1 as SQVTM and CDR2 as ANQGSEA. This CDR3 is 17 amino acids long. The CDR3 DNA sequence: TGCAGCGCCCGGCCCGGGACTAGCGGGAGCGTAACAGATACGCAGTATTTT. The encoded protein is CSARPGTSGSVTDTQYF.

The genes are TRBV6-2 or TRBV6-3 and TRBJ2-1; D possibly corresponds to TRBD2 (5 bases). CDR3 length equals 16 residues. Germline V gene data show CDR1 as MNHEY and CDR2 as SVGEGT. The V end lost 4 bases, the J end lost 7 bases, and 20 bases lay between the germline ends. The CDR3 loop is CASSSQPRETRNEQFF. CDR3 sequence (DNA): TGTGCCAGCAGTTCACAACCCCGGGAAACTCGGAATGAGCAGTTCTTC.

The chain recombines TRBV5-1 with TRBJ2-3, with a tentative D call TRBD2 (5 bases). Trimming removed 2 bases from V and 4 bases from J, with 11 bases in between. Germline loops: CDR1 SGHRS, CDR2 YFSETQ. This CDR3 contains 14 residues. The CDR3 here is CASSLEGGPDTQYF. The CDR3 coding sequence is TGCGCCAGCAGCTTAGAGGGTGGGCCAGATACGCAGTATTTT.

The chain carries TRBV19 and TRBJ1-2; 9 bases line up with TRBD1. The CDR3 extends over 15 amino acids. V shed 8 bases and J 4 bases; nucleotides not matched to a gene: 11. The germline gives CDR1 LNHDA, CDR2 SQIVND (reference sequence). CDR3 in amino acids: CASQIGDREAYGYTF. For the CDR3, the DNA is TGTGCCAGTCAGATCGGGGACAGGGAGGCCTATGGCTACACCTTC.

This chain links TRBV6-5 with TRBJ1-1, with 9 bases identical to TRBD1. CDR1 MNHEY and CDR2 SVGAGI come from the germline V gene. This CDR3 has 13 residues. V was clipped by 5 bases and J by 5 bases; unmatched bases: 3. The CDR3 DNA is TGTGCCAGCAGTACAGGGGGCAATACTGAAGCTTTCTTT. The encoded protein is CASSTGGNTEAFF.